Following are 16 T cell receptor beta chains from one sample sequenced in a study of naive and memory T cell subsets. An equimolar mix of two oligonucleotides served as the beta constant-region primer for TRBC1 and TRBC2. TCRdb re-called the UMI-ligation and nested PCR reads with MiXCR, one entry per CDR3 protein. Among over 75,000 distinct CDR3 sequences listed, 10% to 15% were seen once. The sample taken for sequencing was central memory CD4+ T cells from blood. These receptor sequences come from a human donor in good health.

The chain has TRBV10-3 and TRBJ2-5; D not certain. V lost 4 bases and J 2 bases, leaving 11 bases between the germline ends. Per the germline V gene, CDR1 is ENHRY and CDR2 is SYGVKD. This CDR3 has 14 residues. CDR3 coding DNA: TGTGCCATCAGTGTCGGTGGAAAGCAAGAGACCCAGTACTTC. Translating gives CAISVGGKQETQYF.

This clonotype was detected only once. This rearrangement joins TRBV12-3 or TRBV12-4 to TRBJ1-3; TRBD1 might be the D (6 bases). The V and J ends lost 6 bases and 0 bases respectively, with 12 bases between them. This CDR3 spans 15 amino acids. CDR3 nucleotide sequence: TGTGCCAGCAGACTCGGACAGTGCTCTGGAAACACCATATATTTT. Protein sequence: CASRLGQCSGNTIYF.

Points on this clonotype: One junction end does not reproduce the germline sequence, and a read error may be involved. The chain has TRBV20-1 and TRBJ1-5, with TRBD1 matching over 11 bases. The CDR3 covers 16 residues. CDR1 DFQATT and CDR2 SNEGSKA come from the germline V gene (reference sequence). The CDR3 is CSARDPGQGDNQPQNF. The CDR3 DNA sequence: TGCAGTGCTAGAGATCCGGGACAGGGGGACAATCAGCCCCAGAATTTT.

This clonotype was seen a handful of times. The rearrangement joins TRBV4-2 to TRBJ1-2, with D possibly TRBD1 on 6 matching bases. The germline V gene encodes CDR1 LGHNA and CDR2 YNFKEQ. The CDR3 spans 16 residues. With 6 bases removed from V and 2 bases from J, the gap between germline ends came to 19 bases. CDR3 in amino acids: CASRPTPLDRNYGYTF. The CDR3 DNA sequence: TGTGCCAGCAGGCCTACGCCGTTGGACAGAAACTATGGCTACACCTTC.

For this clonotype: A clone one base away is much larger, so this may be a read error. The rearrangement uses TRBV28 and TRBJ2-3; 10 nucleotides match TRBD2. CDR3 length equals 16 residues. Germline assignment: CDR1 MDHEN and CDR2 SYDVKM. As DNA, the CDR3 is TGTACCAGCACCCCAGTTCTAGCGGGAGCGACCCATACGCAGTATTTT. Translated, it gives CTSTPVLAGATHTQYF.

The V gene is TRBV28, the J gene TRBJ2-1, with D unresolved. Germline CDR1 and CDR2: MDHEN and SYDVKM. This CDR3 is built from 17 residues. V was cut by 6 bases and J by 0 bases, with 18 bases left in between. CDR3 sequence (DNA): TGTGCCAGCAGCCCAGGACGGAGCCGGAGCTCCTACAATGAGCAGTTCTTC. This codes for CASSPGRSRSSYNEQFF.

The V and J genes are TRBV5-1 and TRBJ2-2; D is unresolved. There are 14 residues in the CDR3. Germline values: CDR1 SGHRS, CDR2 YFSETQ. V gave up 0 bases and J gave up 7 bases, with 10 bases separating them. The CDR3, as DNA: TGCGCCAGCAGCTTGGTCTCTTCCTACGGGGAGCTGTTTTTT. Translating gives CASSLVSSYGELFF.

This clonotype was seen a handful of times. This chain links TRBV5-1 with TRBJ2-1; tentative D call: TRBD2 (5 bases). In germline, CDR1 is SGHRS, CDR2 YFSETQ. There are 15 residues in the CDR3. Trimming cost V 2 bases and J 0 bases, with 9 bases left between them. CDR3 protein: CASSFGVGSYNEQFF. The CDR3 DNA reads as TGCGCCAGCAGCTTCGGGGTCGGCTCCTACAATGAGCAGTTCTTC.

V usage is TRBV7-9 and J usage is TRBJ2-5; 9 bases are shared with TRBD1. Trimming at V came to 8 bases and at J to 1 base, leaving 8 bases not matched to a gene. Germline values: CDR1 SEHNR, CDR2 FQNEAQ (reference sequence). There are 15 residues in the CDR3. The CDR3, as DNA: TGTGCCAGCGAACCGGGACAGGGATTCCAAGAGACCCAGTACTTC. This sequence encodes CASEPGQGFQETQYF.

This clonotype has more than one count but fewer than ten. This chain connects TRBV20-1 to TRBJ2-5; D ambiguous. The germline CDR1 and CDR2 sequences are DFQATT and SNEGSKA (reference sequence). V was shortened by 6 bases and J by 5 bases, with 7 bases between the two germline ends. This CDR3 has 10 amino acids. The CDR3, as DNA: TGCAGTGCCATGAGCGAGACCCAGTACTTC. It is translated as CSAMSETQYF.

This clonotype was seen many times. The V gene is TRBV19, the J gene TRBJ1-4; D remains ambiguous. The germline V and J ends were trimmed by 6 bases and 0 bases, with 17 bases remaining between them. This CDR3 has 17 amino acids. Germline CDR1 reads LNHDA; CDR2 reads SQIVND (reference sequence). The CDR3 is CASSTEGRRATNEKLFF. The DNA of the CDR3 is TGTGCCAGTAGCACCGAGGGCAGGCGGGCAACTAATGAAAAACTGTTTTTT.

This clonotype was found a few times. This sequence joins TRBV7-2 and TRBJ2-3; D possibly corresponds to TRBD2 (5 bases). This CDR3 has 15 residues. Trimming took off 4 bases at V and 4 bases at J, with 15 bases between the two ends. CDR1 and CDR2 (germline): SGHTA, FQGNSA. CDR3 residues: CASSSSLSSADTQYF. The CDR3 DNA follows: TGTGCCAGCAGCTCTAGCCTTTCTTCCGCAGATACGCAGTATTTT.

This clonotype was observed a few times. This chain links TRBV6-6 with TRBJ2-7; 9 nucleotides agree with TRBD1. The CDR3 loop spans 14 amino acids. Germline CDR1 and CDR2: MNHNY and SVGAGI (reference sequence). The V segment lost 4 bases and the J segment 4 bases; nucleotides outside the gene matches: 5. CDR3 sequence (DNA): TGTGCCAGCAGTTCGCCGGGACAGGGATACGAGCAGTACTTC. Its translation is CASSSPGQGYEQYF.

In its sample, this clonotype was seen a few times. This chain links TRBV7-2 with TRBJ2-1; 10 positions match TRBD1. V gave up 5 bases and J gave up 2 bases; unmatched junction bases: 3. CDR3 size: 15 residues. Germline CDR1 is SGHTA and CDR2 is FQGNSA. CDR3 in amino acids: CASSPGTGAYNEQFF. In DNA, the CDR3 is TGTGCCAGCAGCCCCGGGACAGGGGCCTACAATGAGCAGTTCTTC.

This clonotype was seen a handful of times. CDR3 loop: CASSPEGVQGGYGYTF. CDR3 DNA sequence: TGCGCCAGCAGCCCAGAAGGAGTACAGGGCGGCTATGGCTACACCTTC. The chain combines TRBV5-1 with TRBJ1-2; possible D gene TRBD1, 6 bases. The CDR3 consists of 16 residues. Deletions cut 4 bases from V and 4 bases from J, with 20 bases between. Germline V gene data show CDR1 as SGHRS and CDR2 as YFSETQ. Based on the CDR3 plus reference TRBV5-1 and TRBJ1-2, the full variable domain is KAGVTQTPRYLIKTRGQQVTLSCSPISGHRSVSWYQQTPGQGLQFLFEYFSETQRNKGNFPGRFSGRQFSNSRSEMNVSTLELGDSALYLCASSPEGVQGGYGYTFGSGTRLTVV.

This clonotype appeared many times. This CDR3 reads CASRGDRGPAGELFF. CDR3 DNA: TGTGCCAGCAGGGGGGACAGGGGCCCGGCCGGGGAGCTGTTTTTT. The chain joins TRBV2 to TRBJ2-2; 10 bases match TRBD1. The CDR3 covers 15 residues. Germline loops: CDR1 SNHLY, CDR2 FYNNEI. V shed 6 bases, J shed 6 bases, and the junction held 7 bases outside the gene matches.